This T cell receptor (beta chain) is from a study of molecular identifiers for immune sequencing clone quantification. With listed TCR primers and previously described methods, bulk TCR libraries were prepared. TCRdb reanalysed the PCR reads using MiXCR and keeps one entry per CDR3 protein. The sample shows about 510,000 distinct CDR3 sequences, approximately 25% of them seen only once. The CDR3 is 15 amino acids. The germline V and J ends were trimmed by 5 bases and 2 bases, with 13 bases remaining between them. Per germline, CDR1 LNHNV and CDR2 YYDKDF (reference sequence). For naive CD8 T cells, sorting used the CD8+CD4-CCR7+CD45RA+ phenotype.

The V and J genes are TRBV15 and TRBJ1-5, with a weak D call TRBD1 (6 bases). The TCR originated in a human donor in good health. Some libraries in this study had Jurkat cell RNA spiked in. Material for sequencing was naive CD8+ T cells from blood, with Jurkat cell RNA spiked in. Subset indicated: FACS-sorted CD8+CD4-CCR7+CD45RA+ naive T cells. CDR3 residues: CATSLDRLGNQPQHF. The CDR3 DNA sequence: TGTGCCACCAGCCTGGACAGACTCGGCAATCAGCCCCAGCATTTT.